The sequence of this T cell receptor beta chain was determined in a study of T-cell memory formation after mild COVID-19. Study-wide background: Clusters of TCRs were largely donor specific.

TCRdb passed the 5' RACE reads through MiXCR, listing each CDR3 protein once. The table shows around 370,000 distinct CDR3 sequences, with approximately 21% occurring only once. V shed 5 bases, J shed 0 bases, and the junction held 11 bases outside the gene matches. CDR1 and CDR2 (germline): SGHVS, FQNEAQ. This CDR3 is 17 amino acids long. In its sample, this clonotype was seen many times. This TCR was sampled from an adult woman who had mild COVID-19 (a few samples of this study predate the infection). Cell type and time point are not known. The chain uses TRBV7-8 and TRBJ2-7, with TRBD1 matching 9 bases. The sample taken for sequencing was PBMCs or a T cell subset sorted from them (not recorded which). DNA for the CDR3: TGTGCCAGCAGCCCGTCGGAAGGGGGACAGGGCTCCTACGAGCAGTACTTC. It specifies CASSPSEGGQGSYEQYF.